This T cell receptor beta chain was sequenced in a study of cytomegalovirus exposure and HLA in healthy donors. Study-level background: The same platform was used for the 130 or so validation repertoires and the roughly 700 first-cohort repertoires, a later analysis reported. Study results and caveats: The authors enumerated 164 TCR beta chains as linked to cytomegalovirus.

About this clone: Its specificity is not known.

Measured with immunoSEQ multiplex PCR; TCRdb has only the in-frame clones, and not every one. The sample shows fewer than 250,000 clones, 75% to 90% of them seen only once. Germline V gives CDR1 SEHNR, CDR2 FQNEAQ (reference sequence). The junction had 13 bases not matched to a gene; V was cut back by 4 bases and J by 4 bases. The CDR3 consists of 17 residues. This clonotype was obtained from a woman aged 25 to 39 in good health and CMV-seropositive. The V call is TRBV7-9, the J call TRBJ2-5; 9 nucleotides line up with TRBD2. Specimen: PBMCs. CDR3 loop: CASSYTHSAGGGETQYF. The CDR3 bases are TGTGCCAGCAGCTATACCCACTCAGCGGGAGGTGGAGAGACCCAGTACTTC.